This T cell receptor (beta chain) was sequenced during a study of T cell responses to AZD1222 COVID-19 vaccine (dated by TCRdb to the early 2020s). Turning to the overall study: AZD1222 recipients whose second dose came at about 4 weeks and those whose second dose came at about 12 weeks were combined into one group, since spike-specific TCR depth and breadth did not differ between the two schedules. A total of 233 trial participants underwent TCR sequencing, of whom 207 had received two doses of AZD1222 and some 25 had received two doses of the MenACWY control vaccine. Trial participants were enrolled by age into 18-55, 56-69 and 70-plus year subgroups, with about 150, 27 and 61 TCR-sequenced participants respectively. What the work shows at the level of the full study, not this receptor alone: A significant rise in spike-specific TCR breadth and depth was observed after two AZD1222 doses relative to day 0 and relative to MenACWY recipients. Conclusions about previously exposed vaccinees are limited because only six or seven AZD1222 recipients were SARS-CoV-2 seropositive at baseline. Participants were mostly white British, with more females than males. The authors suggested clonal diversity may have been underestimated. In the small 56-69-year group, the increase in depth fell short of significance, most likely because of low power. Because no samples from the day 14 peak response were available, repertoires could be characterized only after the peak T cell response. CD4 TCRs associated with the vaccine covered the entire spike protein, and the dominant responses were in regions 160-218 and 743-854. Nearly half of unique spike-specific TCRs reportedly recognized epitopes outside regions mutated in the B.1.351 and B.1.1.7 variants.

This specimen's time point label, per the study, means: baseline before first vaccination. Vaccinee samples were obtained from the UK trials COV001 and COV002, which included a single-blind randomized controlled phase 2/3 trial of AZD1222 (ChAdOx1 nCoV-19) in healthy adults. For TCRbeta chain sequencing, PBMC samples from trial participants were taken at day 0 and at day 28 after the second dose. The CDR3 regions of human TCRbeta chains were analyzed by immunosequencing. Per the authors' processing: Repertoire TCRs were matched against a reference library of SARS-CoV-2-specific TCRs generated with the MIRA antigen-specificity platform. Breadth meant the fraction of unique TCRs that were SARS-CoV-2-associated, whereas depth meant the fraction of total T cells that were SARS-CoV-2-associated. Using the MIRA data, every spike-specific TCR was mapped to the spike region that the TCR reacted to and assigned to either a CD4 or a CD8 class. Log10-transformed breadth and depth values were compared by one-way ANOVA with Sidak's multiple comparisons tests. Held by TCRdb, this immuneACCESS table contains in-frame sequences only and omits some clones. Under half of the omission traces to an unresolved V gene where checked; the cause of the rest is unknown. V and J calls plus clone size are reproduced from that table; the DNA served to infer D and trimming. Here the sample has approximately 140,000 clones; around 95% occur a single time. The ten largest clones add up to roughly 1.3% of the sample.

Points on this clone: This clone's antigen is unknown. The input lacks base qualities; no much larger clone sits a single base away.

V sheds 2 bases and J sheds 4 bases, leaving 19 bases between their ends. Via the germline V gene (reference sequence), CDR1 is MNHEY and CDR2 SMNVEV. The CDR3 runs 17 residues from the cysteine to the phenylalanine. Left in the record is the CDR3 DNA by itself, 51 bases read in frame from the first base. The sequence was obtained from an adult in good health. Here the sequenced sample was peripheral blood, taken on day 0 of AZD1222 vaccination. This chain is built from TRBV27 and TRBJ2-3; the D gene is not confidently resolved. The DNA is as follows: TGTGCCAGCAGTTTAGTGGGTGTAAGATCCTCCCCAGATACGCAGTATTTT. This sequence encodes CASSLVGVRSSPDTQYF.